This T cell receptor beta chain comes out of a study of T-cell reconstitution after alpha-beta-depleted transplantation in children (dated by TCRdb to 2016 to 2017). For the wider study: Using TCR repertoire profiling, the study followed T-cell immune reconstitution in a quantitative way in children after TCRalphabeta/CD19-depleted allogeneic hematopoietic cell transplantation. What the research found in general, with its limitations: The apparently early alphabetaT-cell count recovery about two months after transplant was reportedly dependent on only several hundred rapidly expanded clones derived from non-depleted graft cells. Hyperexpanded clone frequencies declined over subsequent months; after one year, T-cell counts and TCRbeta diversity were mostly attributed to newly produced T cells. In some patients, the high TCRbeta diversity seen at day 60 was put down to recipient T cells and intrathymic progenitors that had survived conditioning.

Preparation of the library involved PCR. The reads were generated on an Illumina HiSeq 2500. TCR library preparation used molecular barcoding, with unique molecular identifiers applied to normalize quantification of the TCRbeta repertoire. TCRdb reprocessed the public reads (quality trimming at Q25 with fastp, clone calling with MiXCR) and kept in-frame beta chains. Entries are consolidated by CDR3 protein sequence, retaining the most common genes and DNA. This sample holds over 150,000 distinct CDR3 sequences; approximately 6.8% were observed only once. The top ten hold roughly 4.5% of the sample. The sample's treatment or condition label is to be understood as: allogeneic hematopoietic cell transplantation with graft depleted of TCRalphabeta T cells and CD19 B cells. TCRalphabeta/CD19-depleted allogeneic hematopoietic cell grafts were given to the transplant recipients, all of whom were children.

This clonotype was recorded many times. The antigen it recognizes is unknown. Base quality data are lacking; no much larger clone is found one base away. CDR1 and CDR2, per the germline V gene, are SGHDT and YYEEEE. V is reduced by 0 bases and J by 4 bases, leaving a spacing of 13 bases between them. The CDR3 starts with the cysteine, ends with the phenylalanine, and has 16 residues. Just the 48-base CDR3 DNA is kept, in frame starting at base 1. The TCR was taken from a girl under three years old with combined immunodeficiency, due to receive a stem cell transplant. The chain is assembled from TRBV5-6 and TRBJ2-2, with a weak D call of TRBD2 (6 bases match). Sample: PBMCs, taken before TCRalphabeta/CD19-depleted stem cell transplant. The nucleotide sequence reads TGTGCCAGCAGCTTGGCCGGGGTGCGGGGCACCGGGGAGCTGTTTTTT. Translated, it reads CASSLAGVRGTGELFF.